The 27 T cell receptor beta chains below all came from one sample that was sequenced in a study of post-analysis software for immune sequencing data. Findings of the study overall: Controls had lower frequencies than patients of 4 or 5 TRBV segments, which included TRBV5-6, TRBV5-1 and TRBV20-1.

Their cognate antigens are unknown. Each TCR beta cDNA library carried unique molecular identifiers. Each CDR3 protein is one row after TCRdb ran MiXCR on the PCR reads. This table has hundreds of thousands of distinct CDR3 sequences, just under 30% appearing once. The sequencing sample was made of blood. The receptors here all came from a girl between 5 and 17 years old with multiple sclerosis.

CDR3 protein: CASSQEVPGGYSEQFF. The CDR3 region has the DNA TGCGCCAGCAGCCAAGAGGTGCCAGGGGGCTATTCTGAGCAGTTCTTC. V gene TRBV4-1 combines with J gene TRBJ2-1; 8 bases are shared with TRBD1. CDR1 and CDR2 (germline): MGHRA, YSYEKL. CDR3 length: 16 amino acids. J gave up 9 bases and V 0 bases, and 10 bases lay outside the gene matches.

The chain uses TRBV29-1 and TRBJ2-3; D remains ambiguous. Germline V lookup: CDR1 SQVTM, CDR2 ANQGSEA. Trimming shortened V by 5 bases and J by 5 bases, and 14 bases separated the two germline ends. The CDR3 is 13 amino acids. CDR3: CSVLGDKRDTQYF. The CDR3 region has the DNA TGCAGCGTTCTAGGCGATAAGAGAGATACGCAGTATTTT.

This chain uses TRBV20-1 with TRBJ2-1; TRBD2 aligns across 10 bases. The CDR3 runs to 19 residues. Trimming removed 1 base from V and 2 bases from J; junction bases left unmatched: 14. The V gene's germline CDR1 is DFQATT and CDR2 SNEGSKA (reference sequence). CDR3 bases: TGCAGTGCTAGAGTGGGGGCGGGGAGCGGGAGGGCCCCCTACAATGAGCAGTTCTTC. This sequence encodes CSARVGAGSGRAPYNEQFF.

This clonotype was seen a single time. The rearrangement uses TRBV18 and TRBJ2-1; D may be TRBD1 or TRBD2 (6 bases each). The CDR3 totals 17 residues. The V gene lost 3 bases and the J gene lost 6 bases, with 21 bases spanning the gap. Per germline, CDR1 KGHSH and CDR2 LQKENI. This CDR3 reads CASSPMVRGTPSNEQFF. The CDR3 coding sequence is TGTGCCAGCTCACCTATGGTAAGGGGGACTCCTAGCAATGAGCAGTTCTTC.

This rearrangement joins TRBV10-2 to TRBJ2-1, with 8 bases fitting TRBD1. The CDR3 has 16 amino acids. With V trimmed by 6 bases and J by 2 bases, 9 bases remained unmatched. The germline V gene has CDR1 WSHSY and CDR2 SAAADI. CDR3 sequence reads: CASREGQGTPYNEQFF. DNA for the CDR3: TGCGCCAGCAGGGAAGGACAGGGAACCCCCTACAATGAGCAGTTCTTC.

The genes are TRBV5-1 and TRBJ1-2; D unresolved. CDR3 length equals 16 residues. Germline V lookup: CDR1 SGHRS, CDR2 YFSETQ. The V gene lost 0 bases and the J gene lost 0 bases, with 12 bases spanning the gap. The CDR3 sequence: CASSLATVKTNYGYTF. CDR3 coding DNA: TGCGCCAGCAGCTTGGCGACGGTCAAGACTAACTATGGCTACACCTTC.

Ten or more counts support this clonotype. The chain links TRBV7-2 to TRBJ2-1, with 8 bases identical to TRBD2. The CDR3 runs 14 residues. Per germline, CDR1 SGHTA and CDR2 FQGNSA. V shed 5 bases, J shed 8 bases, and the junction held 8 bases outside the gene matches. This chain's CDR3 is CASSPPSGSDEQFF. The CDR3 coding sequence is TGTGCCAGCAGCCCCCCGAGCGGGAGTGATGAGCAGTTCTTC.

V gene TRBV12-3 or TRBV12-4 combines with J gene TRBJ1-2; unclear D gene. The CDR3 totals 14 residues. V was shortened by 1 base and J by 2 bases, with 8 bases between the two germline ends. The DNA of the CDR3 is TGTGCCAGCAGTTTAGGACACGGGAACTATGGCTACACCTTC. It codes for CASSLGHGNYGYTF.

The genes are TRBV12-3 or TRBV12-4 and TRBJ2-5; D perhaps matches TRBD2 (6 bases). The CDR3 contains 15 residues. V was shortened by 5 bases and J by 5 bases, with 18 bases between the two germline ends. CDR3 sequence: CASSKVGGVGETQYF. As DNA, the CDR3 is TGTGCCAGCAGTAAAGTAGGCGGGGTGGGGGAGACCCAGTACTTC.

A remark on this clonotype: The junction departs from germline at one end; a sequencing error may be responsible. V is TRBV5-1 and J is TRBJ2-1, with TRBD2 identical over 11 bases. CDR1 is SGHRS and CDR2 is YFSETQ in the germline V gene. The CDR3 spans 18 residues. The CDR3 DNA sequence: TGCGCCAGCAGCTTGACCCCCACGCTAGCGGGAGGCTACAATGGGCAGTTCTTC. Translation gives CASSLTPTLAGGYNGQFF.

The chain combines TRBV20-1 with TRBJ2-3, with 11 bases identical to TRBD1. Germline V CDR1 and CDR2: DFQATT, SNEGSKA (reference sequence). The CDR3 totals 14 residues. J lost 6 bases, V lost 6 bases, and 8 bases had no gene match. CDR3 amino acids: CSATDRGRGDTQYF. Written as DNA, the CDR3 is TGCAGTGCAACGGACAGGGGGCGGGGGGATACGCAGTATTTT.

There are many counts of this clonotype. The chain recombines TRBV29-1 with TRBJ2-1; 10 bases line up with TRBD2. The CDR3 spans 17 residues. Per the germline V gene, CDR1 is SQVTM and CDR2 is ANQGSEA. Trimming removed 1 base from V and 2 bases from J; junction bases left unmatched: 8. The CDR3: CSVEVRSGRTPYNEQFF. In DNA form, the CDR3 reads TGCAGCGTTGAAGTGCGTAGCGGGAGGACCCCCTACAATGAGCAGTTCTTC.

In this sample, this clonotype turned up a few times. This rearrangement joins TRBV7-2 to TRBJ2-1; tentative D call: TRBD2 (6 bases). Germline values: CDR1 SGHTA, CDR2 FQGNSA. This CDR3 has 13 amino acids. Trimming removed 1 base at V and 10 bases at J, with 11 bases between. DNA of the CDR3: TGTGCCAGCAGCTTAGTCCGCACTAGCGAGCAGTTCTTC. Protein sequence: CASSLVRTSEQFF. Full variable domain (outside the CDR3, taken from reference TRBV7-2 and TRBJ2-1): GAGVSQSPSNKVTEKGKDVELRCDPISGHTALYWYRQSLGQGLEFLIYFQGNSAPDKSGLPSDRFSAERTGGSVSTLTIQRTQQEDSAVYLCASSLVRTSEQFFGPGTRLTVL.

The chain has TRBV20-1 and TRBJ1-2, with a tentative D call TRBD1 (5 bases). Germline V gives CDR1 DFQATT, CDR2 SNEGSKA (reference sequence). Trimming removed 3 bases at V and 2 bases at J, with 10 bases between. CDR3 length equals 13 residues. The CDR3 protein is CSASYGGNYGYTF. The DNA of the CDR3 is TGCAGTGCTAGTTACGGGGGGAACTATGGCTACACCTTC.

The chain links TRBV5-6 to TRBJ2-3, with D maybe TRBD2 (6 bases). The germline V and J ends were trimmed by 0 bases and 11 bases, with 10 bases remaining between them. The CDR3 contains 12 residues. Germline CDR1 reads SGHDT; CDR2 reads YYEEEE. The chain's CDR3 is CASSLDLAWQYF. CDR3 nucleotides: TGTGCCAGCAGCTTGGATCTAGCGTGGCAGTATTTT.

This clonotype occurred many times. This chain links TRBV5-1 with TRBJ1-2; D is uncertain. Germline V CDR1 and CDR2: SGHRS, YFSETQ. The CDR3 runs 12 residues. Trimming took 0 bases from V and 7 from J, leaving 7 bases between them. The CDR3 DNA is TGCGCCAGCAGCTTGGACTGGACTGGCTACACCTTC. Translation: CASSLDWTGYTF.

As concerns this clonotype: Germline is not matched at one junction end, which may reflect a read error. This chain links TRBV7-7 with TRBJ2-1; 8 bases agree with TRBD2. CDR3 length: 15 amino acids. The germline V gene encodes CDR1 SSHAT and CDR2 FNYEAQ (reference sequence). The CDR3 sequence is CASSPAWGLVYEQFF. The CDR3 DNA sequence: TGTGCAAGCAGCCCTGCCTGGGGACTAGTTTATGAGCAGTTCTTC.

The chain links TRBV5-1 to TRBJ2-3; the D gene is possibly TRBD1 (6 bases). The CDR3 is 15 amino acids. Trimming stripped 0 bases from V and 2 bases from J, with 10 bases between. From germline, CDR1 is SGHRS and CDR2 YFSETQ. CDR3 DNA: TGCGCCAGCAGCTTGGTGGGGGCTAACACAGATACGCAGTATTTT. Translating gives CASSLVGANTDTQYF.

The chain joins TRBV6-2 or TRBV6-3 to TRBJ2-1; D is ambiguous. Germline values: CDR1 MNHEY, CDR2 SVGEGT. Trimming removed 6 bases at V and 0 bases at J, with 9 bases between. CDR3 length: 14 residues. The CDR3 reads CASSPTPSYNEQFF. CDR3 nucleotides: TGTGCCAGCAGCCCGACTCCCTCCTACAATGAGCAGTTCTTC.

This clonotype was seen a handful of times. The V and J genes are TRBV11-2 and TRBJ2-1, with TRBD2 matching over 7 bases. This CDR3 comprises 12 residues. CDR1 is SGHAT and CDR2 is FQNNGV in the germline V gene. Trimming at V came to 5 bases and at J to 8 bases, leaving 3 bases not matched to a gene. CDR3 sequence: CASSRGLHEQFF. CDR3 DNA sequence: TGTGCCAGCAGCCGGGGACTACATGAGCAGTTCTTC.

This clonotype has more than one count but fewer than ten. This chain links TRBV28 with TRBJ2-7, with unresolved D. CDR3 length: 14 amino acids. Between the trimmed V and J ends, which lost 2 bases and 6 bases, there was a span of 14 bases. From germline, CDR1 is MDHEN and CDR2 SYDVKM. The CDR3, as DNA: TGTGCCAGCAGTTTAGTGTTAGGGCCGGCCGAGCAGTACTTC. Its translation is CASSLVLGPAEQYF. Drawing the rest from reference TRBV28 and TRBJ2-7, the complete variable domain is DVKVTQSSRYLVKRTGEKVFLECVQDMDHENMFWYRQDPGLGLRLIYFSYDVKMKEKGDIPEGYSVSREKKERFSLILESASTNQTSMYLCASSLVLGPAEQYFGPGTRLTVT.

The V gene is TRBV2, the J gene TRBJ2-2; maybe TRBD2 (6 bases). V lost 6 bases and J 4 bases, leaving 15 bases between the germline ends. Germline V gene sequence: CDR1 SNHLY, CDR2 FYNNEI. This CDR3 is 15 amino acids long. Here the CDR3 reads CASSGRAETTGELFF. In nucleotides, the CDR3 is TGTGCCAGCAGCGGGAGAGCGGAGACCACCGGGGAGCTGTTTTTT.

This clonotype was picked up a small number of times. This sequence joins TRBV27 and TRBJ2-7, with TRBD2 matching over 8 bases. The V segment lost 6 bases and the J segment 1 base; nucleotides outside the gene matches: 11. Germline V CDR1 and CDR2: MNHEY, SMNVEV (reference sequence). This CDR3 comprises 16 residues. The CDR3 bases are TGTGCCAGCAGCGATACAGGACTAGCCGGGTCCTACGAGCAGTACTTC. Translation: CASSDTGLAGSYEQYF.

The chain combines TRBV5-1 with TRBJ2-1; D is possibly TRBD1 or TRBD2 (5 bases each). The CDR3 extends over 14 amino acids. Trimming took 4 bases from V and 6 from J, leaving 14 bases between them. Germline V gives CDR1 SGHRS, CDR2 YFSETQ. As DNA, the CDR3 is TGCGCCAGCAGCCCCCTGGGACGGGGCAATGAGCAGTTCTTC. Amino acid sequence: CASSPLGRGNEQFF.

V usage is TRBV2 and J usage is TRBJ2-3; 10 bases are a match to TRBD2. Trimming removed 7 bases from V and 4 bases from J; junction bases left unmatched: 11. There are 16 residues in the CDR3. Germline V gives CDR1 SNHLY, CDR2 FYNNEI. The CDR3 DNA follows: TGTGCCAGCATTATTGGGGCTAGCGGGAGCGCAGATACGCAGTATTTT. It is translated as CASIIGASGSADTQYF.

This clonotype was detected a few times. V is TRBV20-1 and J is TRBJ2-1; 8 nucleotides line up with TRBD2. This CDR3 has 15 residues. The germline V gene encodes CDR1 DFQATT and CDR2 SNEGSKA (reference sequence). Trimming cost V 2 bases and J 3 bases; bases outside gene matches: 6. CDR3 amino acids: CSARRRGVVYNEQFF. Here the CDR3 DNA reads TGCAGTGCTAGACGGCGGGGGGTTGTCTACAATGAGCAGTTCTTC.

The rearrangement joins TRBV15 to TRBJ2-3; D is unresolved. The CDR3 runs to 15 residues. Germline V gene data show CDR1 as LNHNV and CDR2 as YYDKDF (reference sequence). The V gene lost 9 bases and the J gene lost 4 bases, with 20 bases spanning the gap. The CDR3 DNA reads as TGTGCCACTCGTGACGCTAGGGTTGCGGCAGATACGCAGTATTTT. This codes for CATRDARVAADTQYF.